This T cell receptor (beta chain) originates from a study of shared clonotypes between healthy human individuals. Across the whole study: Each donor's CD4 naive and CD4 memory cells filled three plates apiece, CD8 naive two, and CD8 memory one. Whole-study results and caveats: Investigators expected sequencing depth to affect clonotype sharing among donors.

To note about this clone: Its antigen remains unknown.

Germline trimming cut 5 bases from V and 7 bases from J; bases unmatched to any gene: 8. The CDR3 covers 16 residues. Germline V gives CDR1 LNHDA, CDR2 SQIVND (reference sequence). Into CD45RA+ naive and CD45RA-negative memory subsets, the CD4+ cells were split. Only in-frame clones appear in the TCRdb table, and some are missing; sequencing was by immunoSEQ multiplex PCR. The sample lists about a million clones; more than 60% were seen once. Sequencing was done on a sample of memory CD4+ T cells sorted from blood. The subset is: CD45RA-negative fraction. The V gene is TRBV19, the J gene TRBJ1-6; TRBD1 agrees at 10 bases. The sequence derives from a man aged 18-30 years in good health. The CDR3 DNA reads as TGTGCCAGTAGTCGGACTCCGGGACAGGGGAATTCACCCCTCCACTTT. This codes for CASSRTPGQGNSPLHF. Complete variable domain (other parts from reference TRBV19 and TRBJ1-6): DGGITQSPKYLFRKEGQNVTLSCEQNLNHDAMYWYRQDPGQGLRLIYYSQIVNDFQKGDIAEGYSVSREKKESFPLTVTSAQKNPTAFYLCASSRTPGQGNSPLHFGNGTRLTVT.